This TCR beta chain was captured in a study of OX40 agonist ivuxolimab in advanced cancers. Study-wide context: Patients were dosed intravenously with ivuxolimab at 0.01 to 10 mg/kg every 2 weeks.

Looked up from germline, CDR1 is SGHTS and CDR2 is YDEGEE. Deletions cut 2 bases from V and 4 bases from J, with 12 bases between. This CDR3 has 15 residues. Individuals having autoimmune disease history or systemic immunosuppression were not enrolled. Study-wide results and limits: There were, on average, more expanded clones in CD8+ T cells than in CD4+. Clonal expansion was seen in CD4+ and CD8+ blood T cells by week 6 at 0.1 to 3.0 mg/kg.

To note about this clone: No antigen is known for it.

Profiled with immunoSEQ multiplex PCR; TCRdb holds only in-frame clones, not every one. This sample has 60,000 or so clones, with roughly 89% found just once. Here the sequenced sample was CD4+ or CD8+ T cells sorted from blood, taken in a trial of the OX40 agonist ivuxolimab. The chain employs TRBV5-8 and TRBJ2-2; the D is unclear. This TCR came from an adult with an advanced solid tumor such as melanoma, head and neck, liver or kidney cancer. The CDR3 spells CASSLHPRATGELFF. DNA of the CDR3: TGTGCCAGCAGCTTACACCCCAGAGCCACCGGGGAGCTGTTTTTT.